Following are 27 T cell receptor beta chains from one sample sequenced in a study of blood T cell repertoires in COVID-19. TCRdb's table, derived via immunoSEQ multiplex PCR, lists solely in-frame clones and lacks some. Seen here are about 230,000 clones, 65% to 85% observed once, and the top ten hold 7.5% to 9%. The sequencing input was peripheral blood. The receptors were gathered from a woman over 75 with acute or convalescent COVID-19.

The chain employs TRBV12-3 or TRBV12-4 and TRBJ1-6; 7 nucleotides line up with TRBD1. This CDR3 has 13 residues. V shed 3 bases, J shed 11 bases, and the junction held 4 bases outside the gene matches. The CDR3 loop reads CASSFGTVTPLHF. The CDR3 DNA reads TGTGCCAGCAGTTTTGGGACAGTGACACCCCTCCACTTT.

The rearrangement joins TRBV6-1 to TRBJ1-1, with D tentatively TRBD1 (5 bases). The CDR3 is made up of 17 amino acids. Germline-derived CDR1 and CDR2 are MNHNS and SASEGT. Deletions cut 0 bases from V and 1 base from J, with 15 bases between. The CDR3 coding sequence is TGTGCCAGCAGTGAAGCAGGACAAGGGCGACCGAACACTGAAGCTTTCTTT. Amino acids: CASSEAGQGRPNTEAFF.

This rearrangement joins TRBV6-1 to TRBJ2-5, with D possibly matching TRBD1 (5 bases). Trimming removed 5 bases at V and 5 bases at J, with 18 bases between. Germline CDR1 reads MNHNS; CDR2 reads SASEGT. This CDR3 spans 15 amino acids. The CDR3 DNA reads as TGTGCCAGCAGTTTGGGTTTTTCAGGGATGGAGACCCAGTACTTC. This codes for CASSLGFSGMETQYF.

V is TRBV10-3 and J is TRBJ1-1, with D possibly being TRBD1 (5 bases). The germline V and J ends were trimmed by 4 bases and 8 bases, with 8 bases remaining between them. This CDR3 is built from 11 residues. CDR1 and CDR2 from the germline V gene are ENHRY and SYGVKD. The CDR3 DNA sequence: TGTGCCATCAGTGCCGACAGAGAAGCTTTCTTT. It specifies CAISADREAFF.

Only one count was recorded for this clone. The rearrangement links TRBV3-1 (or the pseudogene TRBV3-2) to TRBJ2-7, with TRBD2 matching 7 bases. Losses at the gene ends were 4 bases for V and 4 bases for J; bases not matched to a gene: 4. Germline CDR1 and CDR2: LGHDT and YNNKEL (reference sequence). This CDR3 has 13 residues. CDR3 DNA sequence: TGTGCCAGCAGCCTAACAGCGGGATACGAGCAGTACTTC. The encoded protein is CASSLTAGYEQYF.

The gene calls are TRBV3-1 (or the pseudogene TRBV3-2) and TRBJ1-1, with D uncertain. Trimming took off 3 bases at V and 1 base at J, with 12 bases between the two ends. This CDR3 comprises 15 residues. Germline CDR1 LGHDT, CDR2 YNNKEL (reference sequence). The CDR3 nucleotides are TGTGCCAGCAGCCACCGGGGAGTACGGAACACTGAAGCTTTCTTT. Protein sequence: CASSHRGVRNTEAFF.

CDR3 DNA sequence: TGTGCCAGCAGCCGACCGGGACAGGGAGCCTACGAGCAGTACTTC. Its translation: CASSRPGQGAYEQYF. This chain joins TRBV3-1 (or the pseudogene TRBV3-2) and TRBJ2-7; TRBD1 aligns across 9 bases. V shed 4 bases, J shed 2 bases, and the junction held 6 bases outside the gene matches. The germline gives CDR1 LGHDT, CDR2 YNNKEL (reference sequence). The CDR3 has 15 residues.

This chain uses TRBV3-1 (or the pseudogene TRBV3-2) with TRBJ1-5; the match to TRBD1 covers 7 bases. V was pared by 5 bases and J by 3 bases, with 4 bases of the junction left unmatched. Germline V gives CDR1 LGHDT, CDR2 YNNKEL (reference sequence). The CDR3 spans 14 residues. CDR3: CASSSQGNNQPQHF. As DNA, the CDR3 is TGTGCCAGCAGCTCACAGGGGAACAATCAGCCCCAGCATTTT.

Worth noting for this clone: Other DNA sequences of this sample code for an identical CDR3. The chain has TRBV3-1 (or the pseudogene TRBV3-2) and TRBJ2-7; 10 bases are shared with TRBD1. V lost 4 bases to trimming and J lost 2 bases; unmatched junction nucleotides: 2. Germline CDR1 reads LGHDT; CDR2 reads YNNKEL (reference sequence). CDR3 length: 14 amino acids. The CDR3 DNA reads as TGTGCCAGCAGCCTGACAGGGGGCACCTACGAGCAGTACTTC. This translates into CASSLTGGTYEQYF.

This clone occurred once. This sequence joins TRBV7-7 and TRBJ2-3; D gene uncertain. The V gene lost 5 bases and the J gene lost 5 bases, with 11 bases spanning the gap. Germline CDR1 SSHAT, CDR2 FNYEAQ (reference sequence). This CDR3 has 13 residues. The CDR3 sequence: CASSLQFKDTQYF. The CDR3 nucleotides read TGTGCCAGCAGCCTCCAGTTCAAAGATACGCAGTATTTT.

The chain is built from TRBV6-6 and TRBJ2-5; a possible D gene is TRBD2 (6 bases). CDR3 size: 15 residues. V dropped 6 bases and J dropped 2 bases, with 16 bases sitting between them. Germline V gives CDR1 MNHNY, CDR2 SVGAGI (reference sequence). The DNA of the CDR3 is TGTGCCAGCAGCCGAGCCTTAGCGGAACAAGAGACCCAGTACTTC. Its protein is CASSRALAEQETQYF.

The rearrangement joins TRBV30 to TRBJ2-2; possible D gene TRBD2, 5 bases. Trimming left V 5 bases short and J 1 base short, with 8 bases between. Per germline, CDR1 GTSNPN and CDR2 SVGIG (reference sequence). The CDR3 totals 13 residues. CDR3 protein: CAWGLLNTGELFF. The CDR3, as DNA: TGTGCCTGGGGACTGTTGAACACCGGGGAGCTGTTTTTT.

This clone was observed once. This sequence joins TRBV19 and TRBJ2-1; D call uncertain. The germline CDR1 and CDR2 sequences are LNHDA and SQIVND (reference sequence). Trimming removed 2 bases at V and 7 bases at J, with 9 bases between. The CDR3 loop spans 13 amino acids. CDR3 coding DNA: TGTGCCAGTAGTATATCTCTCGCGAATGAGCAGTTCTTC. This translates into CASSISLANEQFF.

The chain links TRBV19 to TRBJ1-2; D possibly corresponds to TRBD1 (6 bases). CDR3 length: 15 residues. Germline-derived CDR1 and CDR2 are LNHDA and SQIVND (reference sequence). Trimming cost V 4 bases and J 5 bases, with 17 bases left between them. The CDR3 spells CASSTDHRERYGYTF. The DNA for the CDR3 is TGTGCCAGTAGTACCGACCACAGGGAAAGGTATGGCTACACCTTC.

The chain is built from TRBV5-1 and TRBJ1-6, with 8 bases aligning to TRBD1. With V trimmed by 2 bases and J by 8 bases, 15 bases remained unmatched. From germline, CDR1 is SGHRS and CDR2 YFSETQ. The CDR3 consists of 18 residues. The CDR3 region has the DNA TGCGCCAGCAGCTTACAATGGACAGGGCGATTTAGCGATTCACCCCTCCACTTT. It codes for CASSLQWTGRFSDSPLHF.

This sequence joins TRBV12-3 or TRBV12-4 and TRBJ2-5; D possibly corresponds to TRBD1 (5 bases). Trimming stripped 5 bases from V and 9 bases from J, with 13 bases between. This CDR3 is 12 amino acids long. CDR3 DNA sequence: TGTGCCAGCAGTGGGGCCATTTCGGCCCAGTACTTC. It codes for CASSGAISAQYF.

This clone is a singleton in its sample. V gene TRBV7-2 combines with J gene TRBJ2-2; 12 nucleotides line up with TRBD2. CDR1 is SGHTA, CDR2 FQGNSA, per germline. This CDR3 is 18 amino acids long. V dropped 2 bases and J dropped 1; count of bases not matched to a gene: 5. CDR3 sequence (DNA): TGTGCCAGCAGCTTAAACAGGGGACTAGCGGGGAACACCGGGGAGCTGTTTTTT. Amino acid sequence: CASSLNRGLAGNTGELFF.

The gene calls are TRBV7-9 and TRBJ2-5; TRBD2 is a possible D gene (6 bases). The CDR3 is 14 amino acids. From germline, CDR1 is SEHNR and CDR2 FQNEAQ (reference sequence). V lost 0 bases and J lost 4, with 9 bases in between. The CDR3 region is CASSLAREAETQYF. CDR3 coding DNA: TGTGCCAGCAGCTTAGCTAGGGAGGCAGAGACCCAGTACTTC.

This clone was picked up one time. This chain connects TRBV28 to TRBJ2-5; tentative D call: TRBD1 (6 bases). Per the germline V gene, CDR1 is MDHEN and CDR2 is SYDVKM. Trimming took 6 bases from V and 5 from J, leaving 13 bases between them. CDR3 length: 13 amino acids. CDR3 sequence: CASREGGWETQYF. The CDR3 DNA reads TGTGCCAGCAGGGAAGGGGGTTGGGAGACCCAGTACTTC.

The gene calls are TRBV6-4 and TRBJ1-4, with 10 bases that match TRBD1. The CDR3 is 13 amino acids. Germline V gene sequence: CDR1 MRHNA, CDR2 SNTAGT. The J segment lost 8 bases and the V segment lost 5 bases, leaving 2 bases of the junction unmatched. The CDR3 is CASSRDRGEKLFF. Here the CDR3 DNA reads TGTGCCAGCAGTCGGGACAGGGGCGAAAAACTGTTTTTT.

This clone has only a few counts. The V gene is TRBV6-5, the J gene TRBJ1-1, with D perhaps matching TRBD1 (5 bases). The V end lost 6 bases, the J end lost 2 bases, and 10 bases lay between the germline ends. This CDR3 is built from 13 residues. Germline CDR1 is MNHEY and CDR2 is SVGAGI. The CDR3 nucleotides are TGTGCCAGCAGATTACAGGCCAACACTGAAGCTTTCTTT. Amino acid sequence: CASRLQANTEAFF.

The V gene is TRBV19, the J gene TRBJ1-2; TRBD1 matches at 10 bases. The germline V gene has CDR1 LNHDA and CDR2 SQIVND (reference sequence). Trimming at V came to 5 bases and at J to 9 bases, leaving 15 bases not matched to a gene. The CDR3 length is 16 residues. CDR3 region: CASSPPRGDRGSSYTF. CDR3 DNA sequence: TGTGCCAGTAGTCCCCCTCGTGGGGACAGGGGTTCAAGCTACACCTTC.

This clone has a count of ten or more. CDR3 DNA sequence: TGTGCCAGCAGCTTAGTGGTCGCGTGGTGGAGGGGGCTATACTACGAGCAGTACTTC. It encodes CASSLVVAWWRGLYYEQYF. The chain carries TRBV11-2 and TRBJ2-7; TRBD1 might be the D (7 bases). Germline assignment: CDR1 SGHAT and CDR2 FQNNGV. V lost 1 base to trimming and J lost 3 bases, with 25 bases between them. This CDR3 has 19 residues.

The chain is built from TRBV11-2 and TRBJ2-1, with a possible D match to TRBD2 (5 bases). CDR3 length: 14 residues. The V gene's germline CDR1 is SGHAT and CDR2 FQNNGV. Trimming left V 7 bases short and J 12 bases short, with 22 bases between. The DNA for the CDR3 is TGTGCCAGCACCTCGCCCTCACTAGGTTTCGGGCAGTTCTTC. Protein product: CASTSPSLGFGQFF.

J is TRBJ1-1 and V is TRBV7-8; D call uncertain. CDR1 is SGHVS, CDR2 FQNEAQ, per germline. The V end lost 1 base, the J end lost 4 bases, and 13 bases lay between the germline ends. The CDR3 has 15 amino acids. The CDR3 is CASSLGRVWSTEAFF. The CDR3 DNA reads TGTGCCAGCAGCTTAGGCCGGGTATGGAGCACTGAAGCTTTCTTT. The complete variable domain, with remaining parts taken from reference TRBV7-8 and TRBJ1-1, reads GAGVSQSPRYKVAKRGQDVALRCDPISGHVSLFWYQQALGQGPEFLTYFQNEAQLDKSGLPSDRFFAERPEGSVSTLKIQRTQQEDSAVYLCASSLGRVWSTEAFFGQGTRLTVV.

This sequence joins TRBV28 and TRBJ1-4, with 7 bases aligning to TRBD1. The V segment lost 8 bases and the J segment 2 bases; nucleotides outside the gene matches: 2. The CDR3 runs to 13 residues. The germline CDR1 and CDR2 sequences are MDHEN and SYDVKM. The CDR3 region has the DNA TGTGCCAGCGTACAGGGGACTAATGAAAAACTGTTTTTT. Protein sequence: CASVQGTNEKLFF.

This chain links TRBV5-8 with TRBJ2-5; weak D call: TRBD2 (6 bases). The CDR3 runs to 15 residues. V shed 2 bases and J shed 0 bases, with 11 bases lying between them. Germline V gene lookup returns CDR1 SGHTS and CDR2 YDEGEE. As DNA, the CDR3 is TGTGCCAGCAGCTTTTCGCGGGGTCACCAAGAGACCCAGTACTTC. Amino acid sequence: CASSFSRGHQETQYF.